The 13 T cell receptor beta chains presented below share a single source sample, sequenced in a study of CD8 T cells in Susac syndrome. An input of roughly 0.5 to 1 ug of RNA was subjected to reverse transcription using random hexamers. Using its own MiXCR run on the immunoSEQ multiplex PCR reads, TCRdb lists one record per CDR3 protein. The sample lists 250,000 to 300,000 distinct CDR3 sequences; 80% to 90% were seen once. The sample consisted of CD8+ T cells from PBMCs. These receptors were collected from a human donor with multiple sclerosis.

The chain carries TRBV4-2 and TRBJ2-7; D uncertain. The V gene lost 4 bases and the J gene lost 5 bases, with 12 bases spanning the gap. The germline V gene encodes CDR1 LGHNA and CDR2 YNFKEQ. The CDR3 consists of 13 residues. CDR3 sequence reads: CASSPGRAHEQYF. Here the CDR3 DNA reads TGTGCCAGCAGCCCCGGAAGAGCCCACGAGCAGTACTTC.

The chain joins TRBV19 to TRBJ2-3; no clear D gene. The V end lost 2 bases, the J end lost 4 bases, and 7 bases lay between the germline ends. The CDR3 loop spans 13 amino acids. The germline V gene has CDR1 LNHDA and CDR2 SQIVND (reference sequence). The CDR3: CASSILSADTQYF. The DNA of the CDR3 is TGTGCCAGTAGTATATTGAGCGCAGATACGCAGTATTTT.

The chain joins TRBV20-1 to TRBJ2-7, with TRBD2 as a possible D gene (6 bases). CDR1 and CDR2 (germline): DFQATT, SNEGSKA (reference sequence). CDR3 length: 13 residues. Here the CDR3 DNA reads TGCTCGGGGAAGGGCGGGGAGACCTACGAGCAGTACTTC. This sequence encodes CSGKGGETYEQYF.

The chain links TRBV27 to TRBJ1-2; D gene ambiguous. The CDR3 sequence is 13 residues long. Between the trimmed V and J ends, which lost 0 bases and 6 bases, there was a span of 8 bases. Germline CDR1 and CDR2: MNHEY and SMNVEV (reference sequence). The CDR3 sequence is CASSLSLINGYTF. The DNA for the CDR3 is TGTGCCAGCAGTTTATCTCTTATCAATGGCTACACCTTC.

The chain joins TRBV6-5 to TRBJ2-3; 7 bases line up with TRBD2. This CDR3 has 14 amino acids. The J segment lost 3 bases and the V segment lost 5 bases, leaving 5 bases of the junction unmatched. Germline V lookup: CDR1 MNHEY, CDR2 SVGAGI. The CDR3 is CASSRGGRTDTQYF. DNA for the CDR3: TGTGCCAGCAGTAGGGGCGGGAGAACAGATACGCAGTATTTT.

Only one count was recorded for this clonotype. V usage is TRBV19 and J usage is TRBJ1-5, with D uncertain. Per the germline V gene, CDR1 is LNHDA and CDR2 is SQIVND (reference sequence). CDR3 length: 14 residues. Trimming shortened V by 6 bases and J by 5 bases, and 14 bases separated the two germline ends. As DNA, the CDR3 is TGTGCCAGTAGCTGGAGGCCCTCTTATCAGCCCCAGCATTTT. Its protein product is CASSWRPSYQPQHF.

The chain has TRBV5-1 and TRBJ2-2; 12 positions match TRBD2. V was pared by 0 bases and J by 0 bases, with 6 bases of the junction left unmatched. Germline assignment: CDR1 SGHRS and CDR2 YFSETQ. The CDR3 totals 19 residues. The CDR3 sequence: CASSLDASGRGANTGELFF. CDR3 DNA: TGCGCCAGCAGCTTGGATGCTAGCGGGAGGGGCGCGAACACCGGGGAGCTGTTTTTT.

This clonotype showed up just a few times. The rearrangement links TRBV9 to TRBJ2-7; a possible D gene is TRBD2 (6 bases). This CDR3 has 16 residues. Germline V gene sequence: CDR1 SGDLS, CDR2 YYNGEE. Trimming shortened V by 0 bases and J by 3 bases, and 16 bases separated the two germline ends. The CDR3 spells CASSVGGSSVLYEQYF. The CDR3 DNA is TGTGCCAGCAGCGTAGGGGGGTCTAGCGTCCTCTACGAGCAGTACTTC.

The chain combines TRBV15 with TRBJ2-3; no reliable D call. The V and J ends lost 0 bases and 7 bases respectively, with 11 bases between them. The CDR3 has 14 residues. CDR1 and CDR2 (germline): LNHNV, YYDKDF (reference sequence). The CDR3 DNA sequence: TGTGCCACCAGCAGAGAGGACGGCTCTAATACGCAGTATTTT. Its protein is CATSREDGSNTQYF. The whole variable domain, remainder taken from reference TRBV15 and TRBJ2-3, is DAMVIQNPRYQVTQFGKPVTLSCSQTLNHNVMYWYQQKSSQAPKLLFHYYDKDFNNEADTPDNFQSRRPNTSFCFLDIRSPGLGDTAMYLCATSREDGSNTQYFGPGTRLTVL.

V is TRBV9 and J is TRBJ1-1; 12 bases align to TRBD1. After removal of 3 bases from V and 10 bases from J, the junction contained 7 bases not matched to a gene. The CDR3 sequence is 14 residues long. Germline values: CDR1 SGDLS, CDR2 YYNGEE. The CDR3 sequence is CASSGGGQGASAFF. The CDR3 nucleotides read TGTGCCAGCAGCGGAGGGGGACAGGGGGCATCAGCTTTCTTT.

The J gene is TRBJ2-1, the V gene TRBV27; 14 bases are a match to TRBD2. The CDR3 loop spans 18 amino acids. Germline CDR1 reads MNHEY; CDR2 reads SMNVEV (reference sequence). V trimming: 4 bases; J trimming: 0 bases; junction bases outside the gene matches: 5. The CDR3 here is CASSSWTSGRSSYNEQFF. The CDR3 region has the DNA TGTGCCAGCAGTTCCTGGACTAGCGGGAGGAGCTCCTACAATGAGCAGTTCTTC.

The rearrangement uses TRBV3-1 and TRBJ2-1, with D tentatively TRBD2 (5 bases). V shed 1 base and J shed 0 bases, with 7 bases lying between them. Germline V CDR1 and CDR2: LGHDT, YNNKEL (reference sequence). This CDR3 is built from 15 residues. The CDR3 sequence is CASSQVGSSYNEQFF. The CDR3 bases are TGTGCCAGCAGCCAAGTTGGGAGCTCCTACAATGAGCAGTTCTTC.

This clonotype was seen only a few times. J is TRBJ2-7 and V is TRBV27, with TRBD2 identical over 12 bases. Germline lookup yields CDR1 MNHEY and CDR2 SMNVEV (reference sequence). The V gene end was trimmed by 5 bases and the J gene end by 4 bases; junction bases not matched to a gene: 3. This CDR3 contains 14 residues. CDR3 bases: TGTGCCAGCAGTACGGGACTAGCGGGTTACGAGCAGTACTTC. Protein sequence: CASSTGLAGYEQYF.